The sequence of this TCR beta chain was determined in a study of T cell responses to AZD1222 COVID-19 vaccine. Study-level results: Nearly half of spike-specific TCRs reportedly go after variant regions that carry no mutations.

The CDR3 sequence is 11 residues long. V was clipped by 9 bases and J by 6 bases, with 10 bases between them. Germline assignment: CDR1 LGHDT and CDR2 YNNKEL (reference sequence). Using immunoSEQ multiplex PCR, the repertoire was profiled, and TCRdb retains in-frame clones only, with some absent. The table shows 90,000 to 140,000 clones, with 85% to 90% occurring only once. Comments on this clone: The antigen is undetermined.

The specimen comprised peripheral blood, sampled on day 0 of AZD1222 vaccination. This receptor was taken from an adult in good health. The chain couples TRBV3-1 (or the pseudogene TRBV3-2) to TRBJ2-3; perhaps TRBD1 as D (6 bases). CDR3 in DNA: TGTGCCAGACAGGGATTGGATACGCAGTATTTT. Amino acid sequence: CARQGLDTQYF.